This entry lists 10 T cell receptor beta chains sequenced from one sample in a study of human T cells and chemical hapten exposure. TCRdb reprocessed the RACE reads via MiXCR and lists one record per CDR3 protein. The sample has 95,000 to 150,000 distinct CDR3 sequences; around an eighth are singletons. Stated time point: pre-sensitization, week 0. Described treatment: therapeutic diphenylcyclopropenone sensitization with weekly scalp DPC. Sample: whole blood, taken in connection with sensitization to the hapten diphenylcyclopropenone (DPC). The receptors stem from a woman aged 18-29 years with alopecia areata. Some clones in this sample may be carry-over from other donors' samples.

The chain carries TRBV19 and TRBJ1-5; the D is unclear. V lost 3 bases, J lost 3 bases, and 6 bases lay in between. The CDR3 consists of 13 residues. Germline assignment: CDR1 LNHDA and CDR2 SQIVND (reference sequence). The chain's CDR3 is CASSILINQPQHF. CDR3 in DNA: TGTGCCAGTAGTATCTTGATCAATCAGCCCCAGCATTTT.

This clonotype was seen more than once but under ten times. The chain couples TRBV29-1 to TRBJ1-2; 7 nucleotides agree with TRBD1. V lost 7 bases and J lost 7; bases outside the gene matches: 6. This CDR3 is 11 amino acids long. Germline V gene data show CDR1 as SQVTM and CDR2 as ANQGSEA. This CDR3 reads CSAQQGSGYTF. For the CDR3, the DNA is TGCAGCGCCCAACAGGGGTCTGGCTACACCTTC.

The chain employs TRBV2 and TRBJ2-3; 10 nucleotides align to TRBD1. CDR3 length: 15 amino acids. V was pared by 4 bases and J by 5 bases, with 6 bases of the junction left unmatched. The germline V gene encodes CDR1 SNHLY and CDR2 FYNNEI. The CDR3 region is CASSVLTGGIDTQYF. CDR3 sequence (DNA): TGTGCCAGCAGTGTTCTGACAGGGGGCATAGATACGCAGTATTTT.

The chain has TRBV4-3 and TRBJ1-5; weak D call: TRBD1 (6 bases). Trimming removed 1 base at V and 12 bases at J, with 13 bases between. This CDR3 has 13 residues. Germline CDR1 and CDR2: LGHNA and YSLEER. The CDR3 sequence is CASSQGMTGRQHF. CDR3 in DNA: TGCGCCAGCAGCCAAGGAATGACAGGCCGCCAGCATTTT.

This chain links TRBV10-3 with TRBJ1-1, with D maybe TRBD1 (6 bases). V lost 3 bases and J 3 bases, leaving 11 bases between the germline ends. The CDR3 is 14 amino acids. The V gene's germline CDR1 is ENHRY and CDR2 SYGVKD. The CDR3 reads CAISDGPGDTEAFF. As DNA, the CDR3 is TGTGCCATCAGTGATGGGCCAGGGGACACTGAAGCTTTCTTT.

The chain links TRBV20-1 to TRBJ2-2; D possibly corresponds to TRBD1 (5 bases). The germline gives CDR1 DFQATT, CDR2 SNEGSKA (reference sequence). The CDR3 length is 13 residues. V was trimmed by 3 bases and J by 6 bases, leaving 11 bases between them. In nucleotides, the CDR3 is TGCAGTGCTAGCATAACAGGTTCCGGGGAGCTGTTTTTT. Amino acids: CSASITGSGELFF.

This clonotype was recorded many times. The rearrangement uses TRBV4-3 and TRBJ2-6, with D tentatively TRBD2 (6 bases). Trimming left V 5 bases short and J 0 bases short, with 14 bases between. CDR3 length: 17 amino acids. Germline V gene lookup returns CDR1 LGHNA and CDR2 YSLEER. The chain's CDR3 is CASSDGDSHSGANVLTF. For the CDR3, the DNA is TGCGCCAGCAGCGATGGGGACTCCCACTCTGGGGCCAACGTCCTGACTTTC.

V is TRBV7-6 and J is TRBJ2-6, with unresolved D. This CDR3 is 16 amino acids long. Trimming stripped 6 bases from V and 0 bases from J, with 12 bases between. Germline V lookup: CDR1 SGHVS, CDR2 FNYEAQ. This chain's CDR3 is CASSQQSASGANVLTF. The CDR3 DNA follows: TGTGCCAGCAGTCAACAATCCGCCTCTGGGGCCAACGTCCTGACTTTC.

This clonotype was seen a few times. In DNA form, the CDR3 reads TGTGCCAGCAGACCTAGACCCCTACCCTCCTACGAGCAGTACTTC. The encoded protein is CASRPRPLPSYEQYF. The chain combines TRBV27 with TRBJ2-7; unclear D gene. Germline V lookup: CDR1 MNHEY, CDR2 SMNVEV (reference sequence). The CDR3 contains 15 residues. Trimming stripped 6 bases from V and 0 bases from J, with 15 bases between.

The chain combines TRBV18 with TRBJ1-4; D remains unclear. Germline assignment: CDR1 KGHSH and CDR2 LQKENI. The CDR3 is 13 amino acids. V dropped 2 bases and J dropped 2 bases, with 3 bases sitting between them. DNA for the CDR3: TGTGCCAGCTCACCATCCACTAATGAAAAACTGTTTTTT. Its translation is CASSPSTNEKLFF.